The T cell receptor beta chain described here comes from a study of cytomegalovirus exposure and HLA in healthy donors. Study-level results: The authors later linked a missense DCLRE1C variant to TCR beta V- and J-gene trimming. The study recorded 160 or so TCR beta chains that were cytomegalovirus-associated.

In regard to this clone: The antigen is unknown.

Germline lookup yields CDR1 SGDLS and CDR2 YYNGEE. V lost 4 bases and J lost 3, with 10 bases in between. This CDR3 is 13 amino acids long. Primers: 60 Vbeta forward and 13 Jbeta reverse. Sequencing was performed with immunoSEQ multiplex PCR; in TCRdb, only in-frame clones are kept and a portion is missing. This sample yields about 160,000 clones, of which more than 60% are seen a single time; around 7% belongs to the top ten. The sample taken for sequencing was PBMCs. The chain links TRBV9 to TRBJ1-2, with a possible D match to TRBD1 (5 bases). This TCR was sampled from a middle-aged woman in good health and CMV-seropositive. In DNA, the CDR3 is TGTGCCAGCAGCCCCGGGACTGACTATGGCTACACCTTC. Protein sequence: CASSPGTDYGYTF.